The rows below give T cell receptor beta chains drawn from one sample of a study of OX40 agonist ivuxolimab in advanced cancers. Assay: immunoSEQ multiplex PCR; the TCRdb copy retains only in-frame clones and omits some. In the table there are about 40,000 clones, roughly 80% of which are singletons. The sequencing used CD4+ or CD8+ T cells sorted from blood, collected in a trial of the OX40 agonist ivuxolimab. The receptors stem from an adult with an advanced solid tumor such as melanoma, head and neck, liver or kidney cancer. The CDR3 runs from the conserved cysteine through the conserved F or W. D genes are given only for firm matches. Rows may omit the clone size; those that give it use once, few, many or a size class.

v_call: TRBV9; clone_size: once; cdr3_length: 16; d_call: .; j_call: TRBJ1-4; cdr3_nt: TGTGCCAGCAGCGTAGACTACCAGGGAACAAATGAAAAACTGTTTTTT; cdr3_aa: CASSVDYQGTNEKLFF
v_call: TRBV5-5; clone_size: .; cdr3_length: 13; d_call: .; j_call: TRBJ1-5; cdr3_nt: TGTGCCAGCAGCTTGGGTGTCAATCAGCCCCAGCATTTT; cdr3_aa: CASSLGVNQPQHF
v_call: TRBV9; clone_size: few; cdr3_length: 15; d_call: TRBD2; j_call: TRBJ2-3; cdr3_nt: TGTGCCAGCAGTTTAGCGGGGCGGACCACAGATACGCAGTATTTT; cdr3_aa: CASSLAGRTTDTQYF
v_call: TRBV9; clone_size: .; cdr3_length: 14; d_call: TRBD2; j_call: TRBJ2-7; cdr3_nt: TGTGCCAGCAGCGTTGGACTAGCGGACTACGAGCAGTACTTC; cdr3_aa: CASSVGLADYEQYF
v_call: TRBV19; clone_size: .; cdr3_length: 14; d_call: .; j_call: TRBJ1-5; cdr3_nt: TGTGCCAGTAGTATCTCTACCAGCAATCAGCCCCAGCATTTT; cdr3_aa: CASSISTSNQPQHF
v_call: TRBV6-5; clone_size: once; cdr3_length: 15; d_call: TRBD2; j_call: TRBJ2-5; cdr3_nt: TGTGCCAGCAGACCGACTAGCGGGAGTCTGGAGACCCAGTACTTC; cdr3_aa: CASRPTSGSLETQYF
v_call: TRBV14; clone_size: .; cdr3_length: 15; d_call: .; j_call: TRBJ2-7; cdr3_nt: TGTGCCAGCAGCCCAAGCTTTGCGGGGACCTACGAGCAGTACTTC; cdr3_aa: CASSPSFAGTYEQYF
v_call: TRBV7-9; clone_size: .; cdr3_length: 14; d_call: TRBD2; j_call: TRBJ2-3; cdr3_nt: TGTGCCAGCAGCCCGGGACTAGAAACAGATACGCAGTATTTT; cdr3_aa: CASSPGLETDTQYF
v_call: TRBV5-1; clone_size: .; cdr3_length: 14; d_call: .; j_call: TRBJ2-5; cdr3_nt: TGCGCCAGCAGCCTGCAGGGGCCCCGGGAGACCCAGTACTTC; cdr3_aa: CASSLQGPRETQYF
v_call: TRBV11-2; clone_size: few; cdr3_length: 14; d_call: TRBD2; j_call: TRBJ2-7; cdr3_nt: TGTGCCAGCAGCACACAGCGGGGAGCCTACGAGCAGTACTTC; cdr3_aa: CASSTQRGAYEQYF